This T cell receptor (beta chain) originates from a study of blood T cell repertoires in COVID-19. Only in-frame clones appear in the TCRdb table, and some are missing; sequencing was by immunoSEQ multiplex PCR. The table has hundreds of thousands of clones, around 90% seen once. V trimming: 6 bases; J trimming: 3 bases; junction bases outside the gene matches: 2. The CDR3 runs 15 residues. Looked up from germline, CDR1 is SNHLY and CDR2 is FYNNEI. The specimen sequenced was PBMCs or T cells enriched from blood (not recorded which). The sequence was obtained from a woman aged 60-70 years in a cohort exposed to, infected with or recovered from COVID-19 (not recorded which). This chain uses TRBV2 with TRBJ2-1; 13 bases fit TRBD2. CDR3 DNA sequence: TGTGCCAGCAGGGGGACTAGCGGGAACTACAATGAGCAGTTCTTC. Its protein product is CASRGTSGNYNEQFF.